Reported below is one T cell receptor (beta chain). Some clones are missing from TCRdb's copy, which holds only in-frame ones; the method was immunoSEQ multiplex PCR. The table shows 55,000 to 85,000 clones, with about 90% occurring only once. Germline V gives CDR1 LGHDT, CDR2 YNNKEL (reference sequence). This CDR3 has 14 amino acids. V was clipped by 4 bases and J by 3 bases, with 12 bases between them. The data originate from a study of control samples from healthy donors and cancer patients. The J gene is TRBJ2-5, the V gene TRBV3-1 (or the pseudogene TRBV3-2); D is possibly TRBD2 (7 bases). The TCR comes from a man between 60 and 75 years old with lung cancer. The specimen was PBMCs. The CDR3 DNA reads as TGTGCCAGCAGCCTTATAGGGGGGGAAGAGACCCAGTACTTC. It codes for CASSLIGGEETQYF.